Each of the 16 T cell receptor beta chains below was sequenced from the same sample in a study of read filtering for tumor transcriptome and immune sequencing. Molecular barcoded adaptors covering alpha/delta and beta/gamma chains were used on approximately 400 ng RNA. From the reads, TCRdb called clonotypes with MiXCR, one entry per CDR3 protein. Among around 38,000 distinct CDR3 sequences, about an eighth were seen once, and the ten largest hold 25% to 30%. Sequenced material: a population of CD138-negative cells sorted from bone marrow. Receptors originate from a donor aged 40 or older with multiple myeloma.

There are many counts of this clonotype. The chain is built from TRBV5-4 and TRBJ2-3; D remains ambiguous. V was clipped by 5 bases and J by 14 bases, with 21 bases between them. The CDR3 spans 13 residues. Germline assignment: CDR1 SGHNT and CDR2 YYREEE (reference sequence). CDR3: CASSTPTSPSPYF. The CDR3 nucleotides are TGTGCCAGCAGTACGCCGACATCCCCTAGTCCGTATTTT.

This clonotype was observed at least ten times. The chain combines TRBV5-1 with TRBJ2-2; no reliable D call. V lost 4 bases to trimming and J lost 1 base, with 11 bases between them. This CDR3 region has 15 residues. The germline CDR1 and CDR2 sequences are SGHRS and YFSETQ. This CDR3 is CASSPQSLNTGELFF. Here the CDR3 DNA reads TGCGCCAGCAGCCCCCAGAGTTTGAACACCGGGGAGCTGTTTTTT.

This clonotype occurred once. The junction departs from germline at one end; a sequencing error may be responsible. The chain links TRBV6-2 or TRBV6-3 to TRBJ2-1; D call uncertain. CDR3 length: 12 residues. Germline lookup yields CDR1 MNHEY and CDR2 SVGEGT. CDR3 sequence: CVSSYSYNEQFF. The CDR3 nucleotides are TGTGTCAGCAGCTACAGTTACAATGAGCAGTTCTTC.

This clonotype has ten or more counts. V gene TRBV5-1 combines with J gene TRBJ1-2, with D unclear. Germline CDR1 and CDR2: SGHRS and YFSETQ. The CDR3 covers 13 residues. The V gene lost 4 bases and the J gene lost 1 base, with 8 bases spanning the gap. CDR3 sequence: CASSVDGNYGYTF. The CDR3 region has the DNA TGCGCCAGCAGCGTTGACGGTAACTATGGCTACACCTTC.

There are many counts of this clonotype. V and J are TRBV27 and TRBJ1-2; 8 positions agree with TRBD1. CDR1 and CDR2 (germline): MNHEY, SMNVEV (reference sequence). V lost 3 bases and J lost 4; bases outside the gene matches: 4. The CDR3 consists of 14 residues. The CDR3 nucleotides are TGTGCCAGCAGTTTGACAGGGGAGGGCTATGGCTACACCTTC. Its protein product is CASSLTGEGYGYTF.

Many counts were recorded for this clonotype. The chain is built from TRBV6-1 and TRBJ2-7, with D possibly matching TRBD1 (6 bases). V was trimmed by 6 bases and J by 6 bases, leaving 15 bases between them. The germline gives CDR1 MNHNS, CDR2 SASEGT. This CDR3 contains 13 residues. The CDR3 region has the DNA TGTGCCAGCAGGCAACAGGGAAGGAGCGAGCAGTACTTC. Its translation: CASRQQGRSEQYF.

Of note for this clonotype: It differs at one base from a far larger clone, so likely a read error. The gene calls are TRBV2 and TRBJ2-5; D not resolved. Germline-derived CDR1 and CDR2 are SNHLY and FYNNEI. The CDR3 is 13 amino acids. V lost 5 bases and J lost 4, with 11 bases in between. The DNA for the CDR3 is TGTGCCAGCAGTCGGACCAACCGAGAGACCCAGTACTTC. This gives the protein CASSRTNRETQYF.

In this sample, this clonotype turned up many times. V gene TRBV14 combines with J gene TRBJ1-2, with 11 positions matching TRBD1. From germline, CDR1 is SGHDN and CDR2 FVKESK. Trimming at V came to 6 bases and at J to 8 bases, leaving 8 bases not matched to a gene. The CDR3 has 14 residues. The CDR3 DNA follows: TGTGCCAGCAGTCATAGGACAGGGGGCGGAGGCTACACCTTC. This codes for CASSHRTGGGGYTF.

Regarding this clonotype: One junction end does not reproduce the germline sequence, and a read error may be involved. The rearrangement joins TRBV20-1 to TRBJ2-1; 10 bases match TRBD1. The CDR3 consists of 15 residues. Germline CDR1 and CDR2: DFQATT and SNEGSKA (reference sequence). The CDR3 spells CSASNRQGASNGQFF. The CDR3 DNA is TGCAGTGCTAGTAACAGACAGGGGGCTAGCAATGGGCAGTTCTTC.

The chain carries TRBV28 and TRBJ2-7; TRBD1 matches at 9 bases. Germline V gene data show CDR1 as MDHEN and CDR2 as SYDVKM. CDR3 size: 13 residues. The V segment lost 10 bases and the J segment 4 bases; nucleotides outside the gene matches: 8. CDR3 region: CANRPGTGYEQYF. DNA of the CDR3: TGTGCCAACAGACCCGGGACAGGGTACGAGCAGTACTTC.

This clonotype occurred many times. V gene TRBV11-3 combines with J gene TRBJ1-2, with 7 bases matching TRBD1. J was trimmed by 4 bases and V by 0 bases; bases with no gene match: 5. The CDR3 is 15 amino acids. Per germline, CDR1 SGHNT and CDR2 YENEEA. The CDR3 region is CASSLDGQDVYGYTF. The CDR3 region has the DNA TGTGCCAGCAGCTTAGATGGACAGGACGTCTATGGCTACACCTTC.

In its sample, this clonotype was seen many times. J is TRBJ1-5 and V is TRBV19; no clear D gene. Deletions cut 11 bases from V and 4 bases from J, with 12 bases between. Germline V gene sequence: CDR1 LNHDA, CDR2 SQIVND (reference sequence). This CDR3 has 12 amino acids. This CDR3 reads CAGGKGNQPQHF. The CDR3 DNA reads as TGTGCCGGCGGGAAGGGAAATCAGCCCCAGCATTTT.

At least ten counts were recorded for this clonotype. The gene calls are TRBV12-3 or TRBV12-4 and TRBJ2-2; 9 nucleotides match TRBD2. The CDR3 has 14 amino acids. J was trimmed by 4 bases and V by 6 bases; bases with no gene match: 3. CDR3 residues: CASRTAGGTGELFF. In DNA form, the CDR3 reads TGTGCCAGCAGGACAGCGGGAGGCACCGGGGAGCTGTTTTTT.

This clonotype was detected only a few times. CDR3 protein: CASSKSGAEHIEQFF. Written as DNA, the CDR3 is TGTGCCAGCAGCAAAAGTGGGGCGGAGCACATAGAGCAGTTCTTC. The chain employs TRBV21-1 and TRBJ2-1; the DNA was not used to check the table's D call, TRBD1. TRBV21-1 has pseudogene status. The CDR3 runs to 15 residues.

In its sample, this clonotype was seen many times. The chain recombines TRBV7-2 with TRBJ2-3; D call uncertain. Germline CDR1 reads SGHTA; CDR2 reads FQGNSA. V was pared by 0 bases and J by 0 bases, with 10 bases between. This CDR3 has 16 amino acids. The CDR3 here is CASSLAAGTSTDTQYF. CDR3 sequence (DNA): TGTGCCAGCAGCTTAGCGGCAGGCACTAGCACAGATACGCAGTATTTT.

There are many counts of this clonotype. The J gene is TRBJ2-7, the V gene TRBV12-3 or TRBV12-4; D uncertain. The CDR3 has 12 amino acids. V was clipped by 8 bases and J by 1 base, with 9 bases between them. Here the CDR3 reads CASGLTSYEQYF. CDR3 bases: TGTGCCAGCGGGCTGACATCCTACGAGCAGTACTTC.